Following are 22 T cell receptor beta chains from one sample sequenced in a study of cytomegalovirus exposure and HLA in healthy donors. PCR employed 60 Vbeta and 13 Jbeta primers. Profiled with immunoSEQ multiplex PCR; TCRdb holds only in-frame clones, not every one. Counted here are 150,000 to 250,000 clones, 82% occurring once; the ten biggest clones make up approximately 0.098%. The source material was PBMCs. These receptors were obtained from a boy aged 2 to 10 in good health and CMV-seronegative.

Here the CDR3 reads CASSGRGLSGTEAFF. In DNA, the CDR3 is TGTGCCAGCAGCGGTCGGGGACTCTCGGGCACTGAAGCTTTCTTT. The V gene is TRBV7-2, the J gene TRBJ1-1, with D tentatively TRBD1 (5 bases). Germline-derived CDR1 and CDR2 are SGHTA and FQGNSA. The V end lost 5 bases, the J end lost 4 bases, and 17 bases lay between the germline ends. The CDR3 is made up of 15 amino acids.

About this clone: At one of its ends the junction is not consistent with the germline gene, which may arise from a read error. V and J are TRBV7-9 and TRBJ2-5, with 10 bases identical to TRBD2. CDR1 and CDR2 from the germline V gene are SEHNR and FQNEAQ (reference sequence). The CDR3 runs 16 residues. The CDR3 reads CSSSLVSGGKKETQYF. In DNA, the CDR3 is TGTTCCAGCAGCTTAGTTAGCGGGGGGAAGAAAGAGACCCAGTACTTC.

This chain uses TRBV7-9 with TRBJ2-7, with D maybe TRBD1 (6 bases). The CDR3 has 12 amino acids. Trimming cost V 5 bases and J 7 bases, with 12 bases left between them. Germline assignment: CDR1 SEHNR and CDR2 FQNEAQ (reference sequence). In DNA form, the CDR3 reads TGTGCCAGCAGCAATTGGGGGCAGGAGCAGTACTTC. Protein product: CASSNWGQEQYF.

The rearrangement links TRBV11-3 to TRBJ2-5; 10 positions agree with TRBD1. Trimming took 4 bases from V and 1 from J; bases not matched to a gene: 6. The CDR3 length is 16 residues. Germline values: CDR1 SGHNT, CDR2 YENEEA. CDR3 sequence reads: CASSSSRDRGQETQYF. The CDR3 bases are TGTGCCAGCAGCTCCAGCCGGGACAGGGGCCAAGAGACCCAGTACTTC.

The genes are TRBV6-4 and TRBJ2-7; D gene unclear. Trimming stripped 9 bases from V and 2 bases from J, with 14 bases between. The CDR3 totals 13 residues. Germline assignment: CDR1 MRHNA and CDR2 SNTAGT. Here the CDR3 DNA reads TGTGCCAGACTTTGGTATCCGACCTACGAGCAGTACTTC. It translates to CARLWYPTYEQYF.

This clone was counted only a few times. V usage is TRBV4-1 and J usage is TRBJ1-4; D is undetermined. Germline CDR1 is MGHRA and CDR2 is YSYEKL. The V end lost 1 base, the J end lost 4 bases, and 10 bases lay between the germline ends. The CDR3 is 15 residues long. CDR3 in DNA: TGCGCCAGCAGCCAAGCCGGAGTGAGTAATGAAAAACTGTTTTTT. Protein: CASSQAGVSNEKLFF.

CDR3 sequence reads: CAISEWQGYEQYF. In DNA, the CDR3 is TGTGCCATCAGTGAGTGGCAGGGATACGAGCAGTACTTC. The V and J genes are TRBV10-3 and TRBJ2-7; D perhaps matches TRBD1 (5 bases). This CDR3 spans 13 amino acids. CDR1 is ENHRY, CDR2 SYGVKD, per germline. V lost 1 base to trimming and J lost 4 bases, with 8 bases between them.

The rearrangement links TRBV7-3 to TRBJ2-1, with 7 bases lining up with TRBD1. Germline assignment: CDR1 SGHTA and CDR2 FQGTGA. CDR3 length: 17 residues. Losses at the gene ends were 4 bases for V and 5 bases for J; bases not matched to a gene: 14. The CDR3 here is CASSSSTGTARNNEQFF. Here the CDR3 DNA reads TGTGCCAGCAGCTCTAGTACCGGGACAGCGCGGAACAATGAGCAGTTCTTC.

This clone has a handful of counts. This rearrangement joins TRBV7-9 to TRBJ1-6; D ambiguous. V was clipped by 5 bases and J by 4 bases, with 9 bases between them. This CDR3 is 14 amino acids long. Germline assignment: CDR1 SEHNR and CDR2 FQNEAQ (reference sequence). The DNA of the CDR3 is TGTGCCAGCAGCCAAGCCGGGTATAATTCACCCCTCCACTTT. Protein sequence: CASSQAGYNSPLHF.

The J gene is TRBJ1-1, the V gene TRBV5-5; TRBD1 aligns across 12 bases. Trimming took 3 bases from V and 5 from J; bases not matched to a gene: 5. The CDR3 has 15 residues. CDR1 SGHKS and CDR2 YYEKEE come from the germline V gene (reference sequence). The CDR3: CASSYGTGGFTEAFF. In nucleotides, the CDR3 is TGTGCCAGCAGCTACGGGACAGGGGGCTTTACTGAAGCTTTCTTT.

The V and J genes are TRBV19 and TRBJ1-2; D remains unclear. The germline V and J ends were trimmed by 5 bases and 5 bases, with 12 bases remaining between them. This CDR3 spans 13 amino acids. Germline CDR1 LNHDA, CDR2 SQIVND (reference sequence). CDR3 protein: CASSGGLRYGYTF. The CDR3, as DNA: TGTGCCAGTAGTGGAGGTCTGCGGTATGGCTACACCTTC.

This clone was observed once. This rearrangement joins TRBV7-2 to TRBJ1-2; a possible D gene is TRBD1 (6 bases). The CDR3 sequence is 14 residues long. Trimming cost V 1 base and J 8 bases, with 14 bases left between them. The germline V gene encodes CDR1 SGHTA and CDR2 FQGNSA. CDR3 nucleotide sequence: TGTGCCAGCAGCTTAGTGCCCAGGGGTTGGGGCTACACCTTC. Amino acid sequence: CASSLVPRGWGYTF.

V is TRBV11-1 and J is TRBJ2-5; 14 bases map to TRBD2. Germline V gene sequence: CDR1 SGHAT, CDR2 FQDESV (reference sequence). This CDR3 region has 16 residues. V was clipped by 4 bases and J by 5 bases; unmatched bases: 6. CDR3 sequence: CASSSRLAGGAETQYF. CDR3 nucleotide sequence: TGTGCCAGCAGCTCACGACTAGCGGGGGGGGCTGAGACCCAGTACTTC.

J is TRBJ2-6 and V is TRBV9, with 12 bases lining up with TRBD2. This CDR3 contains 18 residues. From germline, CDR1 is SGDLS and CDR2 YYNGEE. Trimming took 4 bases from V and 2 from J; bases not matched to a gene: 7. CDR3 sequence (DNA): TGTGCCAGCAGCCCCCGCTCTAGCGGGGGGGCTGGGGCCAACGTCCTGACTTTC. This translates into CASSPRSSGGAGANVLTF.

The chain combines TRBV30 with TRBJ2-4, with 10 bases aligning to TRBD1. This CDR3 spans 14 amino acids. Germline V lookup: CDR1 GTSNPN, CDR2 SVGIG (reference sequence). The trim removed 4 bases at V and 8 bases at J, leaving 8 bases unmatched. The CDR3 reads CAWTQGQGIDIQYF. CDR3 nucleotide sequence: TGTGCCTGGACCCAGGGACAGGGGATTGACATTCAGTACTTC.

The chain employs TRBV27 and TRBJ2-1, with 7 bases matching TRBD1. This CDR3 spans 13 amino acids. Germline V lookup: CDR1 MNHEY, CDR2 SMNVEV (reference sequence). The ends lost 5 bases at V and 4 bases at J; junction bases unmatched: 2. Here the CDR3 DNA reads TGTGCCAGCAGTCCGGGACAGTACAATGAGCAGTTCTTC. Translating it yields CASSPGQYNEQFF.

Points on this clone: At the DNA level, this CDR3 is encoded by other sequences in the same sample as well. J is TRBJ2-1 and V is TRBV5-1; 12 bases line up with TRBD2. V gave up 3 bases and J gave up 4 bases; unmatched junction bases: 2. CDR3 length equals 15 residues. The germline CDR1 and CDR2 sequences are SGHRS and YFSETQ. The CDR3, as DNA: TGCGCCAGCAGCTCTACTAGCGGGGGGTACAATGAGCAGTTCTTC. Protein sequence: CASSSTSGGYNEQFF. The variable domain in full, completed from reference TRBV5-1 and TRBJ2-1, reads KAGVTQTPRYLIKTRGQQVTLSCSPISGHRSVSWYQQTPGQGLQFLFEYFSETQRNKGNFPGRFSGRQFSNSRSEMNVSTLELGDSALYLCASSSTSGGYNEQFFGPGTRLTVL.

J is TRBJ2-1 and V is TRBV18, with 11 positions matching TRBD2. From germline, CDR1 is KGHSH and CDR2 LQKENI. J gave up 0 bases and V 5 bases, and 9 bases lay outside the gene matches. The CDR3 has 18 residues. For the CDR3, the DNA is TGTGCCAGCTCATCAAGGACTAGCGGGCTAAACTCCTACAATGAGCAGTTCTTC. Amino acids: CASSSRTSGLNSYNEQFF.

The chain is built from TRBV9 and TRBJ1-3, with a possible D match to TRBD1 (5 bases). V dropped 0 bases and J dropped 2 bases, with 6 bases sitting between them. This CDR3 comprises 14 residues. CDR1 and CDR2 (germline): SGDLS, YYNGEE. The CDR3, as DNA: TGTGCCAGCAGCGTAGGGGGGGCTGGAAACACCATATATTTT. It codes for CASSVGGAGNTIYF.

V is TRBV27 and J is TRBJ2-7; D possibly corresponds to TRBD1 (6 bases). Germline loops: CDR1 MNHEY, CDR2 SMNVEV (reference sequence). The CDR3 runs to 14 residues. Trimming left V 2 bases short and J 1 base short, with 9 bases between. CDR3 coding DNA: TGTGCCAGCAGTTTAATGGGACAATCCTACGAGCAGTACTTC. Its translation: CASSLMGQSYEQYF.

The rearrangement uses TRBV15 and TRBJ2-3; 15 nucleotides align to TRBD2. Germline V lookup: CDR1 LNHNV, CDR2 YYDKDF (reference sequence). After removal of 3 bases from V and 6 bases from J, the junction contained 10 bases not matched to a gene. CDR3 length: 18 amino acids. The CDR3 region has the DNA TGTGCCACCAGCAGGGTGTGGACTAGCGGGGGGGCCTTGGATACGCAGTATTTT. Translated, it gives CATSRVWTSGGALDTQYF.

This clone was observed once. The chain links TRBV19 to TRBJ1-2, with 7 bases lining up with TRBD1. This CDR3 has 15 residues. Germline CDR1 reads LNHDA; CDR2 reads SQIVND (reference sequence). J was trimmed by 0 bases and V by 7 bases; bases with no gene match: 8. The CDR3 spells CASTPRQGANYGYTF. In DNA, the CDR3 is TGTGCCAGTACCCCCCGGCAGGGGGCTAACTATGGCTACACCTTC.